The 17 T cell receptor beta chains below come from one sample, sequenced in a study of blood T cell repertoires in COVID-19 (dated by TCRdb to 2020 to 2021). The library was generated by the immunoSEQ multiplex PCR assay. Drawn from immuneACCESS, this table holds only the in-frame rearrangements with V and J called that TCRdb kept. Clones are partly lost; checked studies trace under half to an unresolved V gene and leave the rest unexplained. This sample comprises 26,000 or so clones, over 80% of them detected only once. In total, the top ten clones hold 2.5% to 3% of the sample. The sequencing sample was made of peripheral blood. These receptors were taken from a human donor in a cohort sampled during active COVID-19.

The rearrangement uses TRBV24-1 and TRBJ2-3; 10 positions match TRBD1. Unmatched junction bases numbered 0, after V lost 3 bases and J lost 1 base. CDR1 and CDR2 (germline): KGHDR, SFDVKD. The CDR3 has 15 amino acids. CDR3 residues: CATSDDRGRTDTQYF. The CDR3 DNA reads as TGTGCCACCAGTGATGACAGGGGGCGCACAGATACGCAGTATTTT.

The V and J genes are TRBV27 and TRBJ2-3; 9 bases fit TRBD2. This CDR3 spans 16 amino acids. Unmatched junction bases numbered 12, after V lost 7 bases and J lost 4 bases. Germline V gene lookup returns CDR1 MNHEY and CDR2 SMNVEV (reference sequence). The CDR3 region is CASTTGRLAGPDTQYF. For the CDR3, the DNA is TGTGCCAGCACCACTGGTCGCCTAGCGGGGCCAGATACGCAGTATTTT.

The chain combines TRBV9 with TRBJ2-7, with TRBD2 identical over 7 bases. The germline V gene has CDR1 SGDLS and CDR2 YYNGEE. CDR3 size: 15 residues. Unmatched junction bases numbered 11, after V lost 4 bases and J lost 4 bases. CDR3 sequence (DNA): TGTGCCAGCAGCCCCCGTACCGGGACTACTTACGAGCAGTACTTC. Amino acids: CASSPRTGTTYEQYF.

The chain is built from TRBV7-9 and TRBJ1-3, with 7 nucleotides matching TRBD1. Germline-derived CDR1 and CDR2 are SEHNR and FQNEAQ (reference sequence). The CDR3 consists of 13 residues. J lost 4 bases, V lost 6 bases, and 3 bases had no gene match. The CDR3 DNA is TGTGCCAGCAGGGAACAGGGGGGAAACACCATATATTTT. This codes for CASREQGGNTIYF.

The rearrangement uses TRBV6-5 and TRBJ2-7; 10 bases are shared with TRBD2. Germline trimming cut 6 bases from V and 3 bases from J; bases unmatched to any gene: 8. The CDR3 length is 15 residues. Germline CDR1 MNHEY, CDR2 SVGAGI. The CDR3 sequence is CASRSVGLAVYEQYV. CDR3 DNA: TGTGCCAGCAGGTCGGTTGGACTAGCGGTCTACGAGCAGTACGTC.

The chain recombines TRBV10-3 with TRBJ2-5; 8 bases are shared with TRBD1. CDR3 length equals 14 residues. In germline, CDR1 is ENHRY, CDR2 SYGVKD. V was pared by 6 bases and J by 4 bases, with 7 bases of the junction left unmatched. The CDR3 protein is CAISQTGDRETQYF. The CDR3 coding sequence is TGTGCCATCAGCCAGACAGGGGATAGAGAGACCCAGTACTTC.

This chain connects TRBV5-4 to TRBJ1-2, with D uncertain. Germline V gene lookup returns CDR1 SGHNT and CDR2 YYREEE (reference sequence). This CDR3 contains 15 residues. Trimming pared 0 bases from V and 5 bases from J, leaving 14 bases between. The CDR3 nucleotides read TGTGCCAGCAGCTTGGCCGGGAAAGGGTTATATGGCTACACCTTC. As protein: CASSLAGKGLYGYTF. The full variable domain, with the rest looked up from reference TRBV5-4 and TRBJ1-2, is ETGVTQSPTHLIKTRGQQVTLRCSSQSGHNTVSWYQQALGQGPQFIFQYYREEENGRGNFPPRFSGLQFPNYSSELNVNALELDDSALYLCASSLAGKGLYGYTFGSGTRLTVV.

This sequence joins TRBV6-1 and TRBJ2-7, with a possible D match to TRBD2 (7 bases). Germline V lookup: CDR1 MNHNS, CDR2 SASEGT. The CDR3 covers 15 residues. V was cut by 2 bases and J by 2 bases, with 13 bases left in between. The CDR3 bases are TGTGCCAGCAGTGAACGTAAGGGGGGGACCTACGAGCAGTACGTC. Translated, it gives CASSERKGGTYEQYV.

CDR3 loop: CASRDRGPNTEAFF. The CDR3 nucleotides are TGTGCCAGTAGGGACAGGGGTCCGAACACTGAAGCTTTCTTT. V usage is TRBV19 and J usage is TRBJ1-1; 9 nucleotides match TRBD1. J gave up 1 base and V 6 bases, and 3 bases lay outside the gene matches. The germline CDR1 and CDR2 sequences are LNHDA and SQIVND (reference sequence). The CDR3 length is 14 residues.

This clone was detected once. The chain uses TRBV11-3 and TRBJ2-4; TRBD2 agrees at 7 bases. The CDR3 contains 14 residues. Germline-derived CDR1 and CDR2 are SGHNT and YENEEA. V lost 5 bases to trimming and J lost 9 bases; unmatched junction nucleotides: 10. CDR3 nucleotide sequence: TGTGCCAGCAGCGCCGGGGGGAGCGGCGGCATTCAGTACTTC. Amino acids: CASSAGGSGGIQYF.

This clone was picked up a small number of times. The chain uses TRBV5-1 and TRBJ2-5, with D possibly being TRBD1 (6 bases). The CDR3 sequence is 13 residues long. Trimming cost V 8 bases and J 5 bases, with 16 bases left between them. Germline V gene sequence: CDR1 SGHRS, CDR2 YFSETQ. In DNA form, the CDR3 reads TGCGCCAGTGCCCAGGGGTATGGGGAGACCCAGTACTTC. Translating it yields CASAQGYGETQYF.

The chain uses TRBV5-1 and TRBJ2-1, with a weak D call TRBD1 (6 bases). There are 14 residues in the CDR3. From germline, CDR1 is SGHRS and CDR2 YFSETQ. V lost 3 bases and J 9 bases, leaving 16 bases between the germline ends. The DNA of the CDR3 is TGCGCCAGCAGCTGGGACATAACTAGGACTGAGCAGTTCTTC. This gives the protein CASSWDITRTEQFF.

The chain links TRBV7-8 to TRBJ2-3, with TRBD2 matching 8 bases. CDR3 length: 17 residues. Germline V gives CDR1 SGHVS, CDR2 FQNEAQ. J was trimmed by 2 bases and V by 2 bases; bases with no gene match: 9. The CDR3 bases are TGTGCCAGCAGCTTAAGAGGACGGGGGGGAAACACAGATACGCAGTATTTT. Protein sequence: CASSLRGRGGNTDTQYF.

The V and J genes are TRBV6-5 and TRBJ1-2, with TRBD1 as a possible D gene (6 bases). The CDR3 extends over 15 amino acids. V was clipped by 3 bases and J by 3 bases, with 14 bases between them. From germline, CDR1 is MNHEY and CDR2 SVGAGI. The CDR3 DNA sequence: TGTGCCAGCAGTTATGGCCTCAGGGGAGACTATGGCTACACCTTC. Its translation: CASSYGLRGDYGYTF.

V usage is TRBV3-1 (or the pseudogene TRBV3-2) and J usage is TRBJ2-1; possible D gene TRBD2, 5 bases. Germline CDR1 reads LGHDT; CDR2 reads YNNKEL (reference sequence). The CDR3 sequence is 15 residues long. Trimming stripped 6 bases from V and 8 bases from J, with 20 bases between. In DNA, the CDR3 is TGTGCCAGCAGTCGCCTAAACCTTGGAGCGGATGAGCAGTTCTTC. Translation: CASSRLNLGADEQFF.

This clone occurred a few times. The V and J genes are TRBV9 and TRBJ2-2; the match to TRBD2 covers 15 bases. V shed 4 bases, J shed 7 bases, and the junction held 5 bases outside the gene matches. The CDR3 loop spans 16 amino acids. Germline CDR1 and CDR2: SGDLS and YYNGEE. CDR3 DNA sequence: TGTGCCAGCAGCCTAGGACTAGCGGGGGGGCTCGGGGAGCTGTTTTTT. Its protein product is CASSLGLAGGLGELFF.

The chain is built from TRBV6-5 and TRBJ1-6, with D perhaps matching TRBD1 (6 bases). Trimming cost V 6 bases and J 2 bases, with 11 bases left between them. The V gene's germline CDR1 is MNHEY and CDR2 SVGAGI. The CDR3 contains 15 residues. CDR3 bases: TGTGCCAGCAGACCACAGGGTCCCTATAATTCACCCCTCCACTTT. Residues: CASRPQGPYNSPLHF.